This record covers a single T cell receptor (beta chain). These data come from a study of blood T cell repertoires in COVID-19. As for the study in general: T cells, B-cell-depleted T cells, or PBMCs supplied cDNA or gDNA.

TCRdb keeps only in-frame clones here, not all; method: immunoSEQ multiplex PCR. The sample lists about 64,000 clones, approximately 78% seen once, with 10% to 15% in the top ten. The ends lost 5 bases at V and 8 bases at J; junction bases unmatched: 8. The germline CDR1 and CDR2 sequences are LGHNT and FRNRAP. This CDR3 contains 13 residues. The sample was peripheral blood. This sequence was found in a human donor in a cohort sampled during active COVID-19. This chain links TRBV12-5 with TRBJ2-5; TRBD1 aligns across 7 bases. CDR3 nucleotide sequence: TGTGCTAGTGGTACTCGACAGGGAATCACCCAGTACTTC. Residues: CASGTRQGITQYF.